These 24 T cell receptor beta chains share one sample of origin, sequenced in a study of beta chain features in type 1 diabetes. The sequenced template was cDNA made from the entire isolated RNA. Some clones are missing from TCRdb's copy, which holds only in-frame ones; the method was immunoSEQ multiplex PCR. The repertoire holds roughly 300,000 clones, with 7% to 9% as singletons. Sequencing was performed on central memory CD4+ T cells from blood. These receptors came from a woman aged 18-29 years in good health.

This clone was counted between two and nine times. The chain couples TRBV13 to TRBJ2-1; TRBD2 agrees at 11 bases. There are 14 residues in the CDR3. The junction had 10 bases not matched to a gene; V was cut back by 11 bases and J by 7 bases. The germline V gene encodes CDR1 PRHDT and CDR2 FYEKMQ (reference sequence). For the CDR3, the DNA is TGTGCCTCCAAGGGACTAGCGGTCGGGAATGAGCAGTTCTTC. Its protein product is CASKGLAVGNEQFF.

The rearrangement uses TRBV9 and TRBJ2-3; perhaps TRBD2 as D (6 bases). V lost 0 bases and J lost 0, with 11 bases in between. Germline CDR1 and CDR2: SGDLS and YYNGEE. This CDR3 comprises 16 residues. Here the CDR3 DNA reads TGTGCCAGCAGCGTAGGTCCGGGAGTTAGCACAGATACGCAGTATTTT. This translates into CASSVGPGVSTDTQYF.

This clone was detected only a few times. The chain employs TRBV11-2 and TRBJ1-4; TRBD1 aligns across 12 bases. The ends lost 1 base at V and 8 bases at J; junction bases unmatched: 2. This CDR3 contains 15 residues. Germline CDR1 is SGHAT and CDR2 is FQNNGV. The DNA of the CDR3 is TGTGCCAGCAGCTTAGCCGGGACAGGGGGCGAAAAACTGTTTTTT. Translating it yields CASSLAGTGGEKLFF.

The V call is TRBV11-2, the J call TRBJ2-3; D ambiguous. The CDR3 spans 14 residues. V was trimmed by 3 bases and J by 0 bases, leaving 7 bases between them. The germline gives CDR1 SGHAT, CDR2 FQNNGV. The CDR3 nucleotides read TGTGCCAGCAGCTTTGCCCGGAGCACAGATACGCAGTATTTT. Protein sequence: CASSFARSTDTQYF.

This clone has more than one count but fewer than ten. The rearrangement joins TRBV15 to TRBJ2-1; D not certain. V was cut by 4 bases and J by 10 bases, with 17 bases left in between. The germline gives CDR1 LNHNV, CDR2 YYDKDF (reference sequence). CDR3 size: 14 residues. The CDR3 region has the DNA TGTGCCACCAGCAATATGGGAATGCATCGGGAGCAGTTCTTC. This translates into CATSNMGMHREQFF.

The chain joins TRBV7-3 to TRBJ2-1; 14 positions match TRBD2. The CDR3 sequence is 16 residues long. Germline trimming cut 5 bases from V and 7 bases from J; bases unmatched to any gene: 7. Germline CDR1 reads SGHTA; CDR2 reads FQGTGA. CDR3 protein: CASSGRGTSGSNEQFF. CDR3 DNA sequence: TGTGCCAGCAGCGGACGAGGGACTAGCGGGAGTAATGAGCAGTTCTTC.

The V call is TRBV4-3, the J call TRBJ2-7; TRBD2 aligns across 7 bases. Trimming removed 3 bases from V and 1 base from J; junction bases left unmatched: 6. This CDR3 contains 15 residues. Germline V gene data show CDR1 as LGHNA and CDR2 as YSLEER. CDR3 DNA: TGCGCCAGCAGCCAGTTCCTGCGGGGGTCCTACGAGCAGTACTTC. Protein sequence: CASSQFLRGSYEQYF.

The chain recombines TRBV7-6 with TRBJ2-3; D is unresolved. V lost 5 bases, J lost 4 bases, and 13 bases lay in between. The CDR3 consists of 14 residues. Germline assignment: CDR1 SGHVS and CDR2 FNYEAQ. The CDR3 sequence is CASSPESWADTQYF. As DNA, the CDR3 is TGTGCCAGCAGCCCCGAGAGTTGGGCAGATACGCAGTATTTT.

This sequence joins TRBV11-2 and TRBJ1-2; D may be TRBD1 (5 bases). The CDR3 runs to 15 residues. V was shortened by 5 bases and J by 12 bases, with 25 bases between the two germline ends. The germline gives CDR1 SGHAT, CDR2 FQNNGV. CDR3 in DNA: TGTGCCAGCAGCCCCCGTTGGGGGGATGGAGGGCCCGACACCTTC. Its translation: CASSPRWGDGGPDTF.

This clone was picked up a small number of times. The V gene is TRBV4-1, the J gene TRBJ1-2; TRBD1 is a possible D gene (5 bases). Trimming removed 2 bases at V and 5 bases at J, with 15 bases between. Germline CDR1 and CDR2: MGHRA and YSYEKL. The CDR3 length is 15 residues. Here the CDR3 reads CASSQQQDERYGYTF. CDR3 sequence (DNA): TGCGCCAGCAGCCAACAACAGGATGAGCGGTATGGCTACACCTTC.

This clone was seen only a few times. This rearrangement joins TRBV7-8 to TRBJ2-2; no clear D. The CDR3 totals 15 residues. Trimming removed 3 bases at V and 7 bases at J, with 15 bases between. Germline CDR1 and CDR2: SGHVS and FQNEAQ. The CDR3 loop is CASSFGRRRLGELFF. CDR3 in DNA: TGTGCCAGCAGCTTCGGACGTCGCCGTCTCGGGGAGCTGTTTTTT.

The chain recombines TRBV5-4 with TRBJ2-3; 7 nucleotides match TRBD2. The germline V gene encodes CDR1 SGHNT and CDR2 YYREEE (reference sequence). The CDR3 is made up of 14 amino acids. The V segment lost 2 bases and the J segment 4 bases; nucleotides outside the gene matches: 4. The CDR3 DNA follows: TGTGCCAGCAGCTTAAGTACTAGCGCAGATACGCAGTATTTT. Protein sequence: CASSLSTSADTQYF.

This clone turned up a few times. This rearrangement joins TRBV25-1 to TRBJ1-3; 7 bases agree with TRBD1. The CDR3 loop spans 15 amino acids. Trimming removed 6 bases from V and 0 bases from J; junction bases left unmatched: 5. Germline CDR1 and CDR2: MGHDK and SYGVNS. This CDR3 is CASRSSGGSGNTIYF. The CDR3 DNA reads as TGTGCCAGCAGAAGTTCAGGGGGCTCTGGAAACACCATATATTTT.

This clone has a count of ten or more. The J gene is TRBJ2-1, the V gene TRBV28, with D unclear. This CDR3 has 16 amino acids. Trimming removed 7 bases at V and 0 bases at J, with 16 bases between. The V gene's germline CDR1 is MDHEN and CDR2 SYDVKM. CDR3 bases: TGTGCCAGCACCCTGGGTGGAGCGAGCTCCTACAATGAGCAGTTCTTC. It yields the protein CASTLGGASSYNEQFF.

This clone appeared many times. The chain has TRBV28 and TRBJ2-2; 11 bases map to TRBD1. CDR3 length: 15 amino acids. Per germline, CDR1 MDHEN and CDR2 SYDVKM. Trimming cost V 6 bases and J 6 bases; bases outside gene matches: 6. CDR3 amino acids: CASSKGTGGPGELFF. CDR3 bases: TGTGCCAGCAGCAAGGGGACAGGGGGTCCCGGGGAGCTGTTTTTT.

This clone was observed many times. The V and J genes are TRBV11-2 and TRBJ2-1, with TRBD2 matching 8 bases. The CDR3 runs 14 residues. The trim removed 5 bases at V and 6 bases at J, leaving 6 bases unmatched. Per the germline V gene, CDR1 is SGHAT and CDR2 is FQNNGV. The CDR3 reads CASSRSTSGNEQFF. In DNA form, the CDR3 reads TGTGCCAGCAGCAGAAGCACTAGCGGCAATGAGCAGTTCTTC.

CDR3: CASRYEEPDSLYGYTF. CDR3 coding DNA: TGTGCCAGCAGATACGAAGAGCCGGATTCTTTATATGGCTACACCTTC. The chain joins TRBV2 to TRBJ1-2; unclear D gene. Germline assignment: CDR1 SNHLY and CDR2 FYNNEI. V was cut by 6 bases and J by 5 bases, with 22 bases left in between. The CDR3 covers 16 residues.

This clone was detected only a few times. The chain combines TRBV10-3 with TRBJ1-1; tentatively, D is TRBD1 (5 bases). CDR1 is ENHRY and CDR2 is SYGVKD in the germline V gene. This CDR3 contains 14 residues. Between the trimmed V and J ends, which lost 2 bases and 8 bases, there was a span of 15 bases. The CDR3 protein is CAISEVEGSREAFF. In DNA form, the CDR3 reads TGTGCCATCAGTGAGGTCGAGGGGTCAAGAGAAGCTTTCTTT.

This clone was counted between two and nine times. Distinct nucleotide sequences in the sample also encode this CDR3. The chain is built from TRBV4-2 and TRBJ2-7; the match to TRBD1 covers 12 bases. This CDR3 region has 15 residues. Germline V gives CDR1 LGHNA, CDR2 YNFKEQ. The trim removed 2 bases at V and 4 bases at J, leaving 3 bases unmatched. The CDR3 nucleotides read TGTGCCAGCAGCCAAAGGGACAGGGGGCTTTACGAGCAGTACTTC. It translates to CASSQRDRGLYEQYF.

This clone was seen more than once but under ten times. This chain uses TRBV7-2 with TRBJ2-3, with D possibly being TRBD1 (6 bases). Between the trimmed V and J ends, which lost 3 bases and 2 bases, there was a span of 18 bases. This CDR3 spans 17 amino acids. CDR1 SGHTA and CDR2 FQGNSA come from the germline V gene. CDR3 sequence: CASSFRAAQGHTDTQYF. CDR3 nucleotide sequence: TGTGCCAGCAGCTTTCGGGCCGCTCAGGGACACACAGATACGCAGTATTTT.

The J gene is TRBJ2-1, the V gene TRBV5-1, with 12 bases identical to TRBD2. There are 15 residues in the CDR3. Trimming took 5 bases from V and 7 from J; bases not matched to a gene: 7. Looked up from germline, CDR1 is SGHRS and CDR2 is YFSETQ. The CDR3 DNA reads TGCGCCAGCAGACAGACTAGCGGGAGTAGGAATGAGCAGTTCTTC. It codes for CASRQTSGSRNEQFF.

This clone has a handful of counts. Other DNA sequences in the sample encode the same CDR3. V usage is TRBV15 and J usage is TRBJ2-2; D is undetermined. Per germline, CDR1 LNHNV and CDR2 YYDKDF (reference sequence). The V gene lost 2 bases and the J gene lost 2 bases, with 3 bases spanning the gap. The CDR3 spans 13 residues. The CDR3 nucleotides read TGTGCCACCAGCAGATCCAACACCGGGGAGCTGTTTTTT. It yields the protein CATSRSNTGELFF.

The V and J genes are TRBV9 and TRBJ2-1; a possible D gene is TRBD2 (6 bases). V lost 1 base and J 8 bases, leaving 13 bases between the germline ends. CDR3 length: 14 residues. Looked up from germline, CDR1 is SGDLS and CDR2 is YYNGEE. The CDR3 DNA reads TGTGCCAGCAGCGTACGGGAGATCCTGGATGAGCAGTTCTTC. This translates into CASSVREILDEQFF.

CDR3 region: CAIRGSGRSNTEAFF. The CDR3, as DNA: TGTGCCATCAGAGGGTCAGGGAGGTCGAACACTGAAGCTTTCTTT. The chain is built from TRBV10-3 and TRBJ1-1; maybe TRBD1 (5 bases). CDR1 is ENHRY and CDR2 is SYGVKD in the germline V gene. Trimming left V 6 bases short and J 1 base short, with 15 bases between. CDR3 length: 15 amino acids.